A single sample gave rise to the 22 T cell receptor beta chains below, sequenced in a study of CD8+ T cells in alopecia areata. After isolation, RNA underwent reverse transcription to generate cDNA as the sequencing template. The protocol was immunoSEQ multiplex PCR, while the TCRdb copy is restricted to in-frame clones and leaves out a portion. This table has 110,000 to 150,000 clones, roughly 82% appearing once. The treatment is: oral pan-JAK inhibitor, 5-10 mg twice daily. The material sequenced was CD8+ T cells sorted from blood, taken at week 4, from a patient treated with tofacitinib. All receptors derive from a human donor with alopecia areata.

With regard to this clone: Other DNA variants within this sample encode the same CDR3. The chain couples TRBV10-3 to TRBJ2-3, with TRBD2 identical over 15 bases. The V segment lost 4 bases and the J segment 4 bases; nucleotides outside the gene matches: 3. This CDR3 is built from 16 residues. The germline V gene has CDR1 ENHRY and CDR2 SYGVKD. In DNA, the CDR3 is TGTGCCATCAGTGGGGGACTAGCGGGGGGCCCAGATACGCAGTATTTT. Translation: CAISGGLAGGPDTQYF.

This chain connects TRBV29-1 to TRBJ1-1; 9 nucleotides match TRBD1. Per the germline V gene, CDR1 is SQVTM and CDR2 is ANQGSEA. The CDR3 covers 13 residues. The trim removed 6 bases at V and 10 bases at J, leaving 12 bases unmatched. The CDR3 sequence: CSVWTGAKSGAFF. As DNA, the CDR3 is TGCAGCGTATGGACAGGGGCGAAAAGCGGAGCTTTCTTT. Full variable domain (outside the CDR3, taken from reference TRBV29-1 and TRBJ1-1): SAVISQKPSRDICQRGTSLTIQCQVDSQVTMMFWYRQQPGQSLTLIATANQGSEATYESGFVIDKFPISRPNLTFSTLTVSNMSPEDSSIYLCSVWTGAKSGAFFGQGTRLTVV.

The chain joins TRBV10-3 to TRBJ2-3; TRBD2 matches at 13 bases. The CDR3 covers 17 residues. V gave up 3 bases and J gave up 6 bases; unmatched junction bases: 9. Germline CDR1 ENHRY, CDR2 SYGVKD. The CDR3 region is CAISDTSGGAMSDTQYF. CDR3 DNA sequence: TGTGCCATCAGTGACACTAGCGGGGGGGCCATGTCCGATACGCAGTATTTT.

This clone has only one observation. The gene calls are TRBV7-6 and TRBJ1-3; a weak D match, TRBD1 (5 bases). The V end lost 2 bases, the J end lost 0 bases, and 17 bases lay between the germline ends. The CDR3 is made up of 18 amino acids. Germline CDR1 SGHVS, CDR2 FNYEAQ. The CDR3 coding sequence is TGTGCCAGCAGCTTATTTTTGAAGACAGCCCACTCTGGAAACACCATATATTTT. Its protein is CASSLFLKTAHSGNTIYF. Full variable domain (remainder filled in from reference TRBV7-6 and TRBJ1-3): GAGVSQSPRYKVTKRGQDVALRCDPISGHVSLYWYRQALGQGPEFLTYFNYEAQQDKSGLPNDRFSAERPEGSISTLTIQRTEQRDSAMYRCASSLFLKTAHSGNTIYFGEGSWLTVV.

The rearrangement links TRBV7-9 to TRBJ2-1; D might be TRBD2 (5 bases). The germline CDR1 and CDR2 sequences are SEHNR and FQNEAQ (reference sequence). Trimming removed 5 bases at V and 8 bases at J, with 13 bases between. The CDR3 covers 13 residues. The CDR3 region has the DNA TGTGCCAGCAGCCGTCCATACGGGGATGAGCAGTTCTTC. Protein: CASSRPYGDEQFF. The variable domain in full, completed from reference TRBV7-9 and TRBJ2-1, reads DTGVSQNPRHKITKRGQNVTFRCDPISEHNRLYWYRQTLGQGPEFLTYFQNEAQLEKSRLLSDRFSAERPKGSFSTLEIQRTEQGDSAMYLCASSRPYGDEQFFGPGTRLTVL.

This clone was found once. The V gene is TRBV4-1, the J gene TRBJ2-2, with TRBD2 identical over 10 bases. Trimming took 4 bases from V and 1 from J; bases not matched to a gene: 9. Germline lookup yields CDR1 MGHRA and CDR2 YSYEKL. This CDR3 is 18 amino acids long. The CDR3: CASSPGGLAGVNTGELFF. The CDR3 DNA is TGCGCCAGCAGCCCCGGGGGGCTAGCGGGGGTGAACACCGGGGAGCTGTTTTTT.

This chain connects TRBV5-6 to TRBJ1-2, with no clear D. Germline assignment: CDR1 SGHDT and CDR2 YYEEEE. V lost 0 bases and J 6 bases, leaving 12 bases between the germline ends. The length of the CDR3 is 14 residues. The CDR3 region is CASSLAPLLDGYTF. Written as DNA, the CDR3 is TGTGCCAGCAGCTTGGCCCCCCTGCTTGATGGCTACACCTTC.

The V and J genes are TRBV12-5 and TRBJ2-5, with 7 bases lining up with TRBD2. J lost 5 bases, V lost 6 bases, and 15 bases had no gene match. This CDR3 region has 16 residues. Germline V gene lookup returns CDR1 LGHNT and CDR2 FRNRAP. CDR3 nucleotide sequence: TGTGCTAGTGGCACCCGAGCGGGGCCCTCCAGGGAGACCCAGTACTTC. This translates into CASGTRAGPSRETQYF.

The genes are TRBV29-1 and TRBJ1-2, with 9 bases that match TRBD1. Germline CDR1 SQVTM, CDR2 ANQGSEA. V dropped 6 bases and J dropped 3; count of bases not matched to a gene: 8. This CDR3 has 14 residues. In DNA, the CDR3 is TGCAGCGTGGCCGGACAGGGGAGGGACTATGGCTACACCTTC. Translated: CSVAGQGRDYGYTF.

This rearrangement joins TRBV29-1 to TRBJ2-4; unclear D gene. This CDR3 spans 12 amino acids. Germline V gene data show CDR1 as SQVTM and CDR2 as ANQGSEA. V lost 3 bases, J lost 9 bases, and 12 bases lay in between. The CDR3 here is CSVEAQRSIQYF. The CDR3 coding sequence is TGCAGCGTTGAGGCCCAGAGGAGCATTCAGTACTTC.

There are a few counts of this clone. The chain links TRBV29-1 to TRBJ2-6; D is ambiguous. Germline V lookup: CDR1 SQVTM, CDR2 ANQGSEA. V was trimmed by 3 bases and J by 2 bases, leaving 2 bases between them. This CDR3 is built from 12 residues. This chain's CDR3 is CSVEAGANVLTF. CDR3 nucleotide sequence: TGCAGCGTTGAGGCTGGGGCCAACGTCCTGACTTTC.

This chain uses TRBV6-6 with TRBJ2-1, with D tentatively TRBD2 (6 bases). This CDR3 is 15 amino acids long. Trimming shortened V by 4 bases and J by 1 base, and 11 bases separated the two germline ends. Germline-derived CDR1 and CDR2 are MNHNY and SVGAGI (reference sequence). CDR3 bases: TGTGCCAGCAGTTTAGCGGTTGAATCCTACAATGAGCAGTTCTTC. Protein: CASSLAVESYNEQFF.

This clone was seen only a few times. The CDR3 region has the DNA TGTGCCAGCATAGGGATTACGACTTACAATGAGCAGTTCTTC. Its translation: CASIGITTYNEQFF. The chain recombines TRBV2 with TRBJ2-1; D remains unclear. Trimming took 7 bases from V and 4 from J, leaving 14 bases between them. CDR1 and CDR2 (germline): SNHLY, FYNNEI. The CDR3 totals 14 residues. Combining the CDR3 with reference TRBV2 and TRBJ2-1 gives the whole variable domain EPEVTQTPSHQVTQMGQEVILRCVPISNHLYFYWYRQILGQKVEFLVSFYNNEISEKSEIFDDQFSVERPDGSNFTLKIRSTKLEDSAMYFCASIGITTYNEQFFGPGTRLTVL.

A few counts support this clone. This chain joins TRBV7-9 and TRBJ2-7, with D perhaps TRBD1 or TRBD2 (5 bases each). The germline CDR1 and CDR2 sequences are SEHNR and FQNEAQ (reference sequence). Deletions cut 4 bases from V and 4 bases from J, with 14 bases between. The CDR3 covers 14 residues. The CDR3 sequence: CASSSAGSWYEQYF. CDR3 coding DNA: TGTGCCAGCAGCTCCGCAGGGAGTTGGTACGAGCAGTACTTC.

This chain links TRBV4-1 with TRBJ2-1, with D tentatively TRBD2 (5 bases). V was cut by 1 base and J by 9 bases, with 10 bases left in between. The CDR3 is 13 residues long. Germline CDR1 and CDR2: MGHRA and YSYEKL. CDR3 nucleotide sequence: TGCGCCAGCAGCCAAGGGGGAGAGCGTGAGCAGTTCTTC. Its translation: CASSQGGEREQFF.

This clone occurred once. This chain links TRBV4-2 with TRBJ1-5; 9 bases are shared with TRBD1. The CDR3 has 13 residues. Germline lookup yields CDR1 LGHNA and CDR2 YNFKEQ. V was clipped by 7 bases and J by 7 bases; unmatched bases: 5. The CDR3 reads CASTQGAGQPQHF. CDR3 bases: TGTGCCAGCACACAGGGGGCAGGGCAGCCCCAGCATTTT.

The J gene is TRBJ1-2, the V gene TRBV5-1; unclear D gene. Trimming shortened V by 2 bases and J by 1 base, and 9 bases separated the two germline ends. This CDR3 has 14 residues. CDR1 is SGHRS, CDR2 YFSETQ, per germline. This CDR3 is CASSFGEDNYGYTF. The DNA of the CDR3 is TGCGCCAGCAGCTTTGGGGAGGATAACTATGGCTACACCTTC.

The chain is built from TRBV5-6 and TRBJ2-7; D is possibly TRBD1 (5 bases). CDR1 and CDR2 from the germline V gene are SGHDT and YYEEEE. CDR3 length: 13 residues. The V end lost 4 bases, the J end lost 1 base, and 9 bases lay between the germline ends. The CDR3 loop is CASSNRISYEQYF. DNA for the CDR3: TGTGCCAGCAGCAACAGGATTTCCTACGAGCAGTACTTC. Complete variable domain (other parts from reference TRBV5-6 and TRBJ2-7): DAGVTQSPTHLIKTRGQQVTLRCSPKSGHDTVSWYQQALGQGPQFIFQYYEEEERQRGNFPDRFSGHQFPNYSSELNVNALLLGDSALYLCASSNRISYEQYFGPGTRLTVT.

A word on this clone: Relative to the germline gene, one junction end is altered; a read error may explain this. CDR3 coding DNA: TGTGCCAGCAGCCTAGCGGGGGTTTCCTACGAGCAGTACTTC. It translates to CASSLAGVSYEQYF. The genes are TRBV7-8 and TRBJ2-7; 10 bases fit TRBD2. Germline CDR1 and CDR2: SGHVS and FQNEAQ. The length of the CDR3 is 14 residues.

As to this clone: At the DNA level, this CDR3 is encoded by other sequences in the same sample as well. The J gene is TRBJ2-5, the V gene TRBV27, with D tentatively TRBD2 (6 bases). CDR1 and CDR2 (germline): MNHEY, SMNVEV (reference sequence). The CDR3 loop spans 12 amino acids. The V and J ends lost 5 bases and 14 bases respectively, with 18 bases between them. The CDR3 loop is CASSLPGSGVYF. CDR3 nucleotide sequence: TGTGCCAGCAGTCTACCTGGTAGCGGTGTATACTTC.

The rearrangement joins TRBV4-2 to TRBJ2-1; 8 bases map to TRBD2. Germline V gives CDR1 LGHNA, CDR2 YNFKEQ. J lost 1 base, V lost 4 bases, and 6 bases had no gene match. There are 16 residues in the CDR3. The CDR3, as DNA: TGTGCCAGCAGCCCAACAGCGGGGGCATCCTACAATGAGCAGTTCTTC. This translates into CASSPTAGASYNEQFF.

The chain uses TRBV29-1 and TRBJ2-7, with a weak D call TRBD2 (5 bases). This CDR3 contains 17 residues. CDR1 is SQVTM, CDR2 ANQGSEA, per germline. The V and J ends lost 0 bases and 3 bases respectively, with 21 bases between them. CDR3 region: CSVEDRAPREGIYEQYF. The CDR3, as DNA: TGCAGCGTTGAAGATCGGGCCCCCCGGGAAGGGATCTACGAGCAGTACTTC.